These 11 T cell receptor beta chains share one sample of origin, sequenced in a study of long-term antiretroviral therapy in people with HIV. Survey-level resolution applied to immunoSEQ assay v3.0. This table comes from immunoSEQ multiplex PCR, and its TCRdb copy is limited to in-frame clones, with some not included. The repertoire holds approximately 20,000 clones, roughly 80% seen once, with 3.9% in the top ten. The source was unsorted PBMCs, collected 4 years after starting antiretroviral therapy. These receptors all come from a man between 18 and 29 years old with HIV.

The CDR3 here is CASSVAGNSYNEQFF. The CDR3 nucleotides are TGTGCCAGCAGCGTAGCTGGGAACTCCTACAATGAGCAGTTCTTC. The V and J genes are TRBV9 and TRBJ2-1; the D is unclear. The V end was cut by 0 bases, the J end by 0 bases, with 7 bases between. Germline CDR1 and CDR2: SGDLS and YYNGEE. The CDR3 covers 15 residues.

In nucleotides, the CDR3 is TGCGCCAGCAGCTCTCTAGGACCCAGGACACAAGAGACCCAGTACTTC. Translated, it gives CASSSLGPRTQETQYF. V gene TRBV5-1 combines with J gene TRBJ2-5; perhaps TRBD1 as D (5 bases). The germline V gene encodes CDR1 SGHRS and CDR2 YFSETQ. This CDR3 spans 16 amino acids. With 3 bases removed from V and 2 bases from J, the gap between germline ends came to 17 bases.

There are a few counts of this clone. The chain joins TRBV19 to TRBJ2-1; D unclear. Trimming stripped 10 bases from V and 4 bases from J, with 20 bases between. The CDR3 has 15 amino acids. Germline CDR1 and CDR2: LNHDA and SQIVND (reference sequence). This CDR3 reads CATSDVGWSYNEQFF. As DNA, the CDR3 is TGTGCCACCTCCGACGTCGGATGGTCTTACAATGAGCAGTTCTTC. The whole variable domain, filled in from reference TRBV19 and TRBJ2-1, reads DGGITQSPKYLFRKEGQNVTLSCEQNLNHDAMYWYRQDPGQGLRLIYYSQIVNDFQKGDIAEGYSVSREKKESFPLTVTSAQKNPTAFYLCATSDVGWSYNEQFFGPGTRLTVL.

The genes are TRBV28 and TRBJ2-7, with TRBD2 matching over 13 bases. Germline CDR1 MDHEN, CDR2 SYDVKM. This CDR3 comprises 17 residues. V trimming: 5 bases; J trimming: 4 bases; junction bases outside the gene matches: 11. The CDR3 region has the DNA TGTGCCAGCAGTCCCTCGATGACTAGCGGGGGGTTTTACGAGCAGTACGTC. The encoded protein is CASSPSMTSGGFYEQYV.

The rearrangement links TRBV6-5 to TRBJ1-2, with unresolved D. Germline V CDR1 and CDR2: MNHEY, SVGAGI. V was shortened by 6 bases and J by 5 bases, with 4 bases between the two germline ends. This CDR3 has 10 residues. DNA of the CDR3: TGTGCCAGCAGGGGGTATGGCTACACCTTC. This encodes CASRGYGYTF.

This rearrangement joins TRBV28 to TRBJ1-6; 8 positions agree with TRBD1. The CDR3 loop spans 14 amino acids. The germline V gene has CDR1 MDHEN and CDR2 SYDVKM. J gave up 9 bases and V 7 bases, and 8 bases lay outside the gene matches. The CDR3 region has the DNA TGTGCCAGCACCCGACAGGGGTTGGTTTCACCCCTCCACTTT. It encodes CASTRQGLVSPLHF. Filled out from reference TRBV28 and TRBJ1-6, the complete variable domain reads DVKVTQSSRYLVKRTGEKVFLECVQDMDHENMFWYRQDPGLGLRLIYFSYDVKMKEKGDIPEGYSVSREKKERFSLILESASTNQTSMYLCASTRQGLVSPLHFGNGTRLTVT.

The chain recombines TRBV6-5 with TRBJ1-5; D is unclear. V was shortened by 4 bases and J by 4 bases, with 11 bases between the two germline ends. Germline V gene sequence: CDR1 MNHEY, CDR2 SVGAGI. The CDR3 totals 14 residues. The CDR3 bases are TGTGCCAGCAGTTCCGTTGGCAGTAATCAGCCCCAGCATTTT. Its protein is CASSSVGSNQPQHF.

The J gene is TRBJ1-2, the V gene TRBV28, with unresolved D. Germline-derived CDR1 and CDR2 are MDHEN and SYDVKM. The CDR3 loop spans 15 amino acids. With 9 bases removed from V and 4 bases from J, the gap between germline ends came to 21 bases. This CDR3 is CASTSFGVASYGYTF. CDR3 nucleotides: TGTGCCAGTACCTCGTTCGGGGTGGCGAGCTATGGCTACACCTTC.

The rearrangement links TRBV2 to TRBJ2-2, with D tentatively TRBD1 (6 bases). The V end lost 4 bases, the J end lost 0 bases, and 6 bases lay between the germline ends. CDR3 length: 14 amino acids. CDR1 SNHLY and CDR2 FYNNEI come from the germline V gene. CDR3 bases: TGTGCCAGCAGTGGGACAGCGAACACCGGGGAGCTGTTTTTT. This gives the protein CASSGTANTGELFF.

J is TRBJ1-1 and V is TRBV25-1; TRBD1 matches 7 bases. CDR1 is MGHDK and CDR2 is SYGVNS in the germline V gene. This CDR3 comprises 15 residues. V lost 4 bases, J lost 6 bases, and 11 bases stayed unmatched. The CDR3 nucleotides read TGTGCCAGCAGTGGGGTTACAGGGGTCGTCGCTGAAGCTTTCTTT. Its translation: CASSGVTGVVAEAFF.

The chain uses TRBV5-4 and TRBJ2-4; D may match TRBD1 or TRBD2 (6 bases each). This CDR3 is 17 amino acids long. Between the trimmed V and J ends, which lost 4 bases and 0 bases, there was a span of 17 bases. CDR1 is SGHNT and CDR2 is YYREEE in the germline V gene (reference sequence). Here the CDR3 reads CASSPGGGILAKNIQYF. The CDR3 DNA reads as TGTGCCAGCAGCCCTGGAGGGGGTATTTTAGCCAAAAACATTCAGTACTTC. Based on the CDR3 plus reference TRBV5-4 and TRBJ2-4, the full variable domain is ETGVTQSPTHLIKTRGQQVTLRCSSQSGHNTVSWYQQALGQGPQFIFQYYREEENGRGNFPPRFSGLQFPNYSSELNVNALELDDSALYLCASSPGGGILAKNIQYFGAGTRLSVL.